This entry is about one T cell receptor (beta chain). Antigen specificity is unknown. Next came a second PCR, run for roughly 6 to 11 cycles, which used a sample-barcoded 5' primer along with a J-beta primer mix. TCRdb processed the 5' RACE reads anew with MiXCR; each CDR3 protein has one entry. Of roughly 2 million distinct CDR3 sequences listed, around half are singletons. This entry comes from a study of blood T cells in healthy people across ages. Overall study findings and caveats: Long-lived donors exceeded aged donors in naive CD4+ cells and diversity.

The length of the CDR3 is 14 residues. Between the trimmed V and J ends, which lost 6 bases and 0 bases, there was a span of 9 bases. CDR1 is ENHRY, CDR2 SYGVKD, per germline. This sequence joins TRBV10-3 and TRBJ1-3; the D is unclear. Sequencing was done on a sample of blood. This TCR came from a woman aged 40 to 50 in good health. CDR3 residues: CAISATNSGNTIYF. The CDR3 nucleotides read TGTGCCATCAGCGCTACAAACTCTGGAAACACCATATATTTT.